The clone carrying this T cell receptor (beta chain) was recorded a few times. This sample was taken from a study of early T cells in non-severe SARS-CoV-2 infection. Study-wide background: With bulk RNA from unsorted whole blood as input, sequencing yielded unpaired chains.

Individual cDNA molecules were tagged with unique molecular identifiers. Each CDR3 protein is one row after TCRdb ran MiXCR on the 5' RACE reads. The profile shows about 58,000 distinct CDR3 sequences, more than 9.5% of them singletons. The germline CDR1 and CDR2 sequences are SGHVS and FNYEAQ. With V trimmed by 4 bases and J by 4 bases, 6 bases remained unmatched. The CDR3 is 15 residues long. The rearrangement links TRBV7-6 to TRBJ2-3; 9 bases fit TRBD2. The receptor's source is an adult who was a healthcare worker with PCR-confirmed SARS-CoV-2 infection or an uninfected control (not recorded which). Sample: whole blood. In DNA, the CDR3 is TGTGCCAGCAGCTCGCAACTAGCGGGTCCAGATACGCAGTATTTT. This translates into CASSSQLAGPDTQYF.